The 2 T cell receptor beta chains listed next were all sequenced from one sample in a study of cytomegalovirus exposure and HLA in healthy donors (dated by TCRdb to about 2017). Receptor libraries were prepared by the immunoSEQ multiplex PCR assay. For the multiplex PCR, a mixture combining 60 forward primers for TCR Vbeta segments and 13 reverse primers for TCR Jbeta segments was used. Here the immuneACCESS table is served through TCRdb, limited to in-frame sequences with V and J called. Missing clones are a known gap in these copies; in checked studies unresolved V genes cover under half, and the rest lacks a known reason. The sample contains under 110,000 clones, under 80% of them found a single time. The ten largest clones capture 3.5% to 4% of the sample. Sequencing used PBMCs. The receptor source for this set is a man aged 55-75 years in good health and CMV-seronegative.

The rearrangement joins TRBV6-6 to TRBJ1-2, with 11 bases lining up with TRBD1. Germline CDR1 MNHNY, CDR2 SVGAGI (reference sequence). The CDR3 is made up of 16 amino acids. Trimming cost V 5 bases and J 2 bases; bases outside gene matches: 7. The chain's CDR3 is CASSTLGQGANYGYTF. The CDR3, as DNA: TGTGCCAGCAGTACCCTAGGACAGGGGGCAAACTATGGCTACACCTTC.

The chain joins TRBV7-9 to TRBJ2-7, with D possibly being TRBD1 (5 bases). Germline CDR1 is SEHNR and CDR2 is FQNEAQ (reference sequence). The ends were cut back, 5 bases at V and 0 bases at J, with 17 bases in the middle. This CDR3 is 16 amino acids long. The DNA for the CDR3 is TGTGCCAGCAGCCCCCAGGGCCTTACGAGCTCCTACGAGCAGTACGTC. Translated: CASSPQGLTSSYEQYV.